This is a list of T cell receptor beta chains from one sample in a study of shared clonotypes between healthy human individuals. The protocol was immunoSEQ multiplex PCR, while the TCRdb copy is restricted to in-frame clones and leaves out a portion. This table has some 2,100,000 clones, just over 90% appearing once. The sample taken for sequencing was naive CD8+ T cells from PBMCs. These receptors all stem from a man aged 18-30 years in good health. Some clones in this sample may be carry-over from other donors' samples. The CDR3 runs from the conserved cysteine through the conserved F or W. A D gene is named only where the DNA matches it firmly. Clone size is shown for a subset of rows, as once, few, many or a class of expanded clone.

J gene,D gene,clone size,V gene,CDR3 DNA,CDR3 protein
TRBJ2-2,NA,NA,TRBV30,TGTGCCTGGAGTAGGGGCGTAGAAAACACCGGGGAGCTGTTTTTT,CAWSRGVENTGELFF
TRBJ1-5,NA,once,TRBV27,TGTGCCAGCAGCCCCGGGGGAGGGAGCAATCAGCCCCAGCATTTT,CASSPGGGSNQPQHF
TRBJ2-3,NA,NA,TRBV4-3,TGCGCCAGCTCTCGGGGGGCGGGAAATACGCAGTATTTT,CASSRGAGNTQYF
TRBJ2-7,NA,NA,TRBV11-2,TGTGCCAGCAGCTTAGTGGCCTGGGCTTCCTCCTACGAGCAGTACTTC,CASSLVAWASSYEQYF
TRBJ2-7,NA,NA,TRBV6-6,TGTGCCACCACAGTTACCCCCGGGCTACACTACGAGCAGTACTTC,CATTVTPGLHYEQYF
TRBJ2-7,TRBD1,NA,TRBV2,TGTGCCAGCAAGACAGGGGGCAGGGAGCAGTACTTC,CASKTGGREQYF
TRBJ2-4,NA,NA,TRBV11-2,TGTGCCAGCAGCTTGCCAATAGCGTTGGAGCGTGCCAAAAACATTCAGTACTTC,CASSLPIALERAKNIQYF
TRBJ2-7,NA,NA,TRBV19,TGTGCCAGTAGTATGACTCCCCGGGGCGAGCAGTACTTC,CASSMTPRGEQYF
TRBJ2-7,TRBD2,NA,TRBV7-9,TGTGCCAGCAGCTGGTCCCTAGCGGACCCTGCCTACGAGCAGTACTTC,CASSWSLADPAYEQYF
TRBJ1-1,NA,few,TRBV7-9,TGTGCCAGCAGGCAGGGGAACACTGAAGCTTTCTTT,CASRQGNTEAFF
TRBJ2-7,TRBD2,NA,TRBV4-1,TGCGCCAGCAGCCAAAGAACACTAGCGGGAGAGGGCGAGCAGTACTTC,CASSQRTLAGEGEQYF
TRBJ2-7,TRBD1,NA,TRBV18,TGTGCCAGCTCACCCCGGGACAGAACCTTTATTCCCTACGAGCAGTACTTC,CASSPRDRTFIPYEQYF
TRBJ2-7,NA,NA,TRBV15,TGTGCCACCAGCGGGTCCCGGGAAGCCTACGAGCAGTACTTC,CATSGSREAYEQYF
TRBJ1-1,NA,NA,TRBV28,TGTGCCAGCAGTTTACAGGGGCCCCGCACTGAAGCTTTCTTT,CASSLQGPRTEAFF
TRBJ2-7,NA,NA,TRBV28,TGTGCCAGCAGTTATATGGGGTACGAGCAGTACTTC,CASSYMGYEQYF
TRBJ2-3,NA,NA,TRBV27,TGTGCCAGCAGGCCAATAGGGACCACAGATACGCAGTATTTT,CASRPIGTTDTQYF
TRBJ1-3,NA,NA,TRBV29-1,TGCAGCGTTCACTCTGGAAACACCATATATTTT,CSVHSGNTIYF
TRBJ2-7,TRBD2,NA,TRBV5-6,TGTGCCAGCAGCGGGGGACTAGCGTTGCGTGAGCAGTACTTC,CASSGGLALREQYF
TRBJ1-3,NA,NA,TRBV6-4,TGTGCCAGACGACCAGTAGAGGGGATAGCAGGAAACACCATATATTTT,CARRPVEGIAGNTIYF
TRBJ1-5,TRBD1,NA,TRBV6-5,TGTGCCAGCAGCCGCGACAGGGGGTATCAGCCCCAGCATTTT,CASSRDRGYQPQHF
TRBJ2-7,NA,NA,TRBV28,TGTGCCAGCAGTTCGTTCGAGCAGTACTTC,CASSSFEQYF
TRBJ1-5,NA,few,TRBV7-2,TGTGCCAGCAGCTTAAGTGACAGCTTGAGGCGCAATCAGCCCCAGCATTTT,CASSLSDSLRRNQPQHF
TRBJ2-3,NA,NA,TRBV27,TGTGCCAGCAGTTTAGGGCAGTCTAGCACAGATACGCAGTATTTT,CASSLGQSSTDTQYF
TRBJ2-5,NA,NA,TRBV14,TGTGCCAGCAGCCAAGAGATTCGGACGGATGTGAAGGTGGGAGCCCAGTACTTC,CASSQEIRTDVKVGAQYF
TRBJ1-1,NA,NA,TRBV7-9,TGTGCCAGCAGCTTAGAGCGCGGGGGAGAAGCTTTCTTT,CASSLERGGEAFF
TRBJ2-2,TRBD1,NA,TRBV7-8,TGTGCCAGCAGCTTGACAGGGATCACCGGGGAGCTGTTTTTT,CASSLTGITGELFF
TRBJ1-4,NA,NA,TRBV2,TGTGCCAGCTCCTTTTCGGGGGGGAATAATGAAAAACTGTTTTTT,CASSFSGGNNEKLFF
TRBJ1-4,TRBD1,NA,TRBV7-8,TGTGCCAGCAGCTTACCGGGACAGGGACAAGAAAAACTGTTTTTT,CASSLPGQGQEKLFF
TRBJ2-7,NA,NA,TRBV7-8,TGTGCCAGCAGCCCTTTGCCGCCGGGGAACGAGCAGTACTTC,CASSPLPPGNEQYF
TRBJ1-1,NA,NA,TRBV29-1,TGCAGCGTTGAAGGGACAGTGCAGAACACTGAAGCTTTCTTT,CSVEGTVQNTEAFF
TRBJ2-7,NA,NA,TRBV4-1,TGCGCCAGCAGCCAAGTGAACGGTGGGTTCGAGCAGTACTTC,CASSQVNGGFEQYF
TRBJ2-5,TRBD2,NA,TRBV25-1,TGTGCCAGCAGCCCTGGACTAGCGGGACTTATCCAAGAGACCCAGTACTTC,CASSPGLAGLIQETQYF
TRBJ1-1,NA,NA,TRBV29-1,TGCAGCGTTGAAAGGCAGCGCGAAGCTTTCTTT,CSVERQREAFF
TRBJ1-4,NA,NA,TRBV21-1,NA,CASSNFGGGNEKLFF
TRBJ2-7,NA,NA,TRBV28,TGTGCCAGCAGTTTATCGTGGGGGGTTAGCTCCTACGAGCAGTACTTC,CASSLSWGVSSYEQYF
TRBJ1-5,NA,NA,TRBV7-2,TGTGCCAGCAGCCAAGGGACACTGAGCAATCAGCCCCAGCATTTT,CASSQGTLSNQPQHF
TRBJ1-1,NA,NA,TRBV9,TGTGCCAGCAGCGGGGTAAGTTCCTTGGGTGAAGCTTTCTTT,CASSGVSSLGEAFF
TRBJ2-2,NA,NA,TRBV27,TGTGCCAGCAGTTTCGGGATCGGTCCCCTACGTAACACCGGGGAGCTGTTTTTT,CASSFGIGPLRNTGELFF
TRBJ2-3,NA,NA,TRBV6-5,TGTGCCAGCAGTGTCCGGGGCCCAGATACGCAGTATTTT,CASSVRGPDTQYF
TRBJ1-2,NA,NA,TRBV27,TGTGCCAGCAGTTTGGACAGATTTACCAATGGCTACACCTTC,CASSLDRFTNGYTF
TRBJ2-1,TRBD2,NA,TRBV7-9,TGTGCCAGCAGCTTAGCCCCTAGCGGGAGCGATGAGCAGTTCTTC,CASSLAPSGSDEQFF
TRBJ2-1,NA,NA,TRBV29-1,TGCAGCGTTGAAGAGGGGGCATTACTAGCGCCCCGCTCCTACAATGAGCAGTTCTTC,CSVEEGALLAPRSYNEQFF